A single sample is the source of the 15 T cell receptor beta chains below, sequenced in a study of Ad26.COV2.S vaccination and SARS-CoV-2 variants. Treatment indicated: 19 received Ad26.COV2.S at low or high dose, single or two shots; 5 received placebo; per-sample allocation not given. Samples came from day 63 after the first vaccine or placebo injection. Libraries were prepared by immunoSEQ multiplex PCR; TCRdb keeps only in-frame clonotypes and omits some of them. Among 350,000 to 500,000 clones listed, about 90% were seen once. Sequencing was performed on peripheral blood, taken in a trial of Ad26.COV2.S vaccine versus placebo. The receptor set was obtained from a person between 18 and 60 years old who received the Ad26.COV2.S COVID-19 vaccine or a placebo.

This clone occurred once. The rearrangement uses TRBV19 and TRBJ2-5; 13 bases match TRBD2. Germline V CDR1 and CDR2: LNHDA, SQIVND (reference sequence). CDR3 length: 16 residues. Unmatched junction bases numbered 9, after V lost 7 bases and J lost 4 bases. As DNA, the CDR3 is TGTGCCAGTATGGAAACTAGCGGGAGGGTCGGAGAGACCCAGTACTTC. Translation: CASMETSGRVGETQYF.

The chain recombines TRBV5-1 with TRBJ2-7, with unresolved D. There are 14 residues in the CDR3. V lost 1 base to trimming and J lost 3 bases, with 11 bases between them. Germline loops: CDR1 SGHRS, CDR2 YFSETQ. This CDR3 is CASSLIKGVYEQYF. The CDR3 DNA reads TGCGCCAGCAGCTTGATAAAGGGTGTCTACGAGCAGTACTTC.

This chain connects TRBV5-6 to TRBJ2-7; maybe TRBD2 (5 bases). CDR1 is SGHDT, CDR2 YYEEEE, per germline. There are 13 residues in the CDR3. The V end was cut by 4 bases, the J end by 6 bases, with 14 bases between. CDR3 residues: CASSLGLASEQYF. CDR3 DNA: TGTGCCAGCAGCCTCGGACTCGCCTCCGAGCAGTACTTC.

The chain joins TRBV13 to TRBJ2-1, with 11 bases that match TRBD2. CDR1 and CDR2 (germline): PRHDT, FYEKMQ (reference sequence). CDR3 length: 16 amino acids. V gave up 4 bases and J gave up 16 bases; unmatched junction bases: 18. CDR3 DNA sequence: TGTGCCAGCAGCTCTAGGGCCACTCAAATAGCGGGAGGGCCTTTCTTC. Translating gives CASSSRATQIAGGPFF.

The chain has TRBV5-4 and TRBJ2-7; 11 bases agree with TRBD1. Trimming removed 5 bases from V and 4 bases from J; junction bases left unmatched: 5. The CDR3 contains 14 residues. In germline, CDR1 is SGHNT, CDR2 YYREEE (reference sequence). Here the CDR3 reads CASSWDRGTYEQYF. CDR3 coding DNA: TGTGCCAGCAGTTGGGACAGGGGGACATACGAGCAGTACTTC.

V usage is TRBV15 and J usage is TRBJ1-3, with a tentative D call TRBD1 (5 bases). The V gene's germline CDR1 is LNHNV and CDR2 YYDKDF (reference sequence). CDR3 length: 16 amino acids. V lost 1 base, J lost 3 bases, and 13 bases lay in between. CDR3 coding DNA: TGTGCCACCAGCAGAGCGCTCGGGGCGGGTGGAAACACCATATATTTT. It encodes CATSRALGAGGNTIYF.

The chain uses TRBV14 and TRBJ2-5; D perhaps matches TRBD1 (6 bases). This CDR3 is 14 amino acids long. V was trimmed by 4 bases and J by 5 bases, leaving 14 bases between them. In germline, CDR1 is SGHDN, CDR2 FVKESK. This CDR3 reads CASSPGQFAETQYF. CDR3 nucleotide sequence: TGTGCCAGCAGCCCGGGACAATTCGCGGAGACCCAGTACTTC.

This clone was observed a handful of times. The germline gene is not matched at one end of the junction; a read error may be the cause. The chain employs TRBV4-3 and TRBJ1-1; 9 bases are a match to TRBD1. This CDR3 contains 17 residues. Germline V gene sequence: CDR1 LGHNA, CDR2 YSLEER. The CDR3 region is CTSSQTAGTGMNTEAFF. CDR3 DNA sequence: TGCACCAGCAGCCAAACCGCCGGGACAGGGATGAACACTGAAGCTTTCTTT.

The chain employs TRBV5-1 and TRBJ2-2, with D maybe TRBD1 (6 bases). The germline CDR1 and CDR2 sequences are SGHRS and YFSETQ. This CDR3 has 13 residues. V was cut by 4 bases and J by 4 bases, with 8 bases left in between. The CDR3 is CASSPGVTGELFF. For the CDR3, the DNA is TGCGCCAGCAGCCCAGGGGTCACCGGGGAGCTGTTTTTT.

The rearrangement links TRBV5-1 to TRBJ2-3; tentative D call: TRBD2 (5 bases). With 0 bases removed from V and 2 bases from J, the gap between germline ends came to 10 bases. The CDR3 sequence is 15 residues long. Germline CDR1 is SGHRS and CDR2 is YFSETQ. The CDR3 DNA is TGCGCCAGCAGCTTGGAGGGCGGGCCCACAGATACGCAGTATTTT. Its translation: CASSLEGGPTDTQYF.

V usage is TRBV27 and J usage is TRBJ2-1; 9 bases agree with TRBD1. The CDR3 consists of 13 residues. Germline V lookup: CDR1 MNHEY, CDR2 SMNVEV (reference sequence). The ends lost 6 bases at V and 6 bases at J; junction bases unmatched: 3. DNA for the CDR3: TGTGCCAGCAGGACAGGGGGTTTCAATGAGCAGTTCTTC. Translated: CASRTGGFNEQFF.

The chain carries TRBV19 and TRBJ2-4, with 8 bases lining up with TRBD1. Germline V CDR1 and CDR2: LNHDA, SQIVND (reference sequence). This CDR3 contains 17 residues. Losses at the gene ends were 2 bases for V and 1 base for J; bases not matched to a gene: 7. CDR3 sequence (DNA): TGTGCCAGTAGTATACTTCGGCAGGGGGCTGCCAAAAACATTCAGTACTTC. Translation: CASSILRQGAAKNIQYF.

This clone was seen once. The CDR3 sequence: CASSWTSTDTQYF. CDR3 nucleotide sequence: TGTGCCAGCAGTTGGACTAGCACAGATACGCAGTATTTT. The chain couples TRBV7-9 to TRBJ2-3, with D possibly matching TRBD2 (5 bases). Germline lookup yields CDR1 SEHNR and CDR2 FQNEAQ (reference sequence). The CDR3 runs to 13 residues. Between the trimmed V and J ends, which lost 6 bases and 0 bases, there was a span of 7 bases.

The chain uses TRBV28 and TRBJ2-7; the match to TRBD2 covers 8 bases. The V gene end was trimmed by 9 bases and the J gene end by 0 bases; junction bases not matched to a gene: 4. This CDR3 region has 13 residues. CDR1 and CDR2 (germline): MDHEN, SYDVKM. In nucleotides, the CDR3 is TGTGCCAGTAACCTAGCGGGCTCCTACGAGCAGTACTTC. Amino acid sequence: CASNLAGSYEQYF.

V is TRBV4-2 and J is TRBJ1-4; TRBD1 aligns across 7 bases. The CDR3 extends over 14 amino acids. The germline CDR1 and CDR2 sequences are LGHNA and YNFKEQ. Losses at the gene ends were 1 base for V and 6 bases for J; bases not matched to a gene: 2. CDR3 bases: TGTGCCAGCAGCCAAGGAGGGGGCGATGAAAAACTGTTTTTT. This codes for CASSQGGGDEKLFF.